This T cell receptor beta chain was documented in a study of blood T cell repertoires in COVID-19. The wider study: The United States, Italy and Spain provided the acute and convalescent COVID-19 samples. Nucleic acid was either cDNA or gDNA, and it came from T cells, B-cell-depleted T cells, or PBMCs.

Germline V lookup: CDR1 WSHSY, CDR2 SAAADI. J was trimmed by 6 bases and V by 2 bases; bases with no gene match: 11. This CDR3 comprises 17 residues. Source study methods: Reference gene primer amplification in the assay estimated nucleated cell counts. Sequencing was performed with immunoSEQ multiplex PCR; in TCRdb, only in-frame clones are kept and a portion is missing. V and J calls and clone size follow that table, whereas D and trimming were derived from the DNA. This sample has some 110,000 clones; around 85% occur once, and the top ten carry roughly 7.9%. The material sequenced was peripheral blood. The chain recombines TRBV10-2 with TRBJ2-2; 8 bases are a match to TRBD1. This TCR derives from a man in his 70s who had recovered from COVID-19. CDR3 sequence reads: CASSEPRTGKFSGELFF. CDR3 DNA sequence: TGCGCCAGCAGTGAGCCGAGGACAGGGAAGTTCTCCGGGGAGCTGTTTTTT.